The T cell receptor (beta chain) described here comes from a study of glioma-infiltrating T cells after dendritic cell vaccination. Study as a whole: Samples are from glioblastoma patients in Phase I and II dendritic cell vaccine trials. Study-wide points: Patients with more pretreatment TILs had longer time to progression and survival.

PBMC sampling occurred before vaccination, two weeks after the third dose, and at progression. TCRdb keeps only in-frame clones here, not all; method: immunoSEQ multiplex PCR. The sample shows more than 85,000 clones, around 85% of them seen only once. This CDR3 is 14 amino acids long. V dropped 5 bases and J dropped 2; count of bases not matched to a gene: 5. CDR1 and CDR2 (germline): LNHDA, SQIVND (reference sequence). A remark on this clone: Its antigen is as yet unknown.

This TCR was sampled from a human donor with glioblastoma. This rearrangement joins TRBV19 to TRBJ2-7; 8 bases are a match to TRBD1. Sequences were derived from blood, sampled before dendritic cell vaccination. This CDR3 reads CASSPKQGAYEQYF. CDR3 bases: TGTGCCAGTAGTCCGAAACAGGGGGCCTACGAGCAGTACTTC.